This entry describes one T cell receptor (beta chain). The antigen is unknown. This entry belongs to a study of cytomegalovirus exposure and HLA in healthy donors. Points from the study as a whole: The study designated 150 or so TCR beta chains cytomegalovirus-associated.

The length of the CDR3 is 16 residues. Trimming took 0 bases from V and 5 from J, leaving 16 bases between them. Germline values: CDR1 LGHNA, CDR2 YNFKEQ. Primers: 60 Vbeta forward and 13 Jbeta reverse. TCRdb's copy holds only in-frame clones and misses some; the assay was immunoSEQ multiplex PCR. In the table there are 150,000 to 200,000 clones, roughly 68% of which are singletons. Healthy donors of bone marrow made up the group. The sequencing input was PBMCs. The sequence was obtained from a woman aged 25 to 39 in good health and CMV-seronegative. The genes are TRBV4-2 and TRBJ2-5; possible D gene TRBD2, 7 bases. CDR3 coding DNA: TGTGCCAGCAGCCAAGATGGAACGGGGGGCCGTGAGACCCAGTACTTC. This translates into CASSQDGTGGRETQYF.